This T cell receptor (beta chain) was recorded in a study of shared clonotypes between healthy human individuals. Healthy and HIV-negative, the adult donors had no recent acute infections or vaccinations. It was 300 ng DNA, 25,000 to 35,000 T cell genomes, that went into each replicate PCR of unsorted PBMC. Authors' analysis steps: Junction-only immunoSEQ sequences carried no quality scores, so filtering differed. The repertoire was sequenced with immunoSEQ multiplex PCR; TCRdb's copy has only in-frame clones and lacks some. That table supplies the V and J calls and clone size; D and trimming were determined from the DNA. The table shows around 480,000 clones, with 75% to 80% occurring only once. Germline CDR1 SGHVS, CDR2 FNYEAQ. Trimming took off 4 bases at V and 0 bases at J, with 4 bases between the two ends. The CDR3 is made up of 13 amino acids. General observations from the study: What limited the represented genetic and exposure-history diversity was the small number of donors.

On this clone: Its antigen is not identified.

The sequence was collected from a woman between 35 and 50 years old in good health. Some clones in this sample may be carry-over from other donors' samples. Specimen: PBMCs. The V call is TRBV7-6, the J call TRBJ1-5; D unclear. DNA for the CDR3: TGTGCCAGCAGCTCCTATAGCAATCAGCCCCAGCATTTT. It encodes CASSSYSNQPQHF. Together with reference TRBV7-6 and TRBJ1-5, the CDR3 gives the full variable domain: GAGVSQSPRYKVTKRGQDVALRCDPISGHVSLYWYRQALGQGPEFLTYFNYEAQQDKSGLPNDRFSAERPEGSISTLTIQRTEQRDSAMYRCASSSYSNQPQHFGDGTRLSIL.